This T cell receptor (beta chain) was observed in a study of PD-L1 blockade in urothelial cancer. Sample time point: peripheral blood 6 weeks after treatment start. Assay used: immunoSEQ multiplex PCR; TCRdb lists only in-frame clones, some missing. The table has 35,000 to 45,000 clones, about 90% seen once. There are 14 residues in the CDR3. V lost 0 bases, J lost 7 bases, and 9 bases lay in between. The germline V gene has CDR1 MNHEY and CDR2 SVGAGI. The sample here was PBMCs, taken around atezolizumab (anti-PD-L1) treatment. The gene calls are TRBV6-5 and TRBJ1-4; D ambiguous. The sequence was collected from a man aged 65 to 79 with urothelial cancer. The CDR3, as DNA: TGTGCCAGCAGTTACTCGAGTTCCGGTGAAAAACTGTTTTTT. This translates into CASSYSSSGEKLFF.